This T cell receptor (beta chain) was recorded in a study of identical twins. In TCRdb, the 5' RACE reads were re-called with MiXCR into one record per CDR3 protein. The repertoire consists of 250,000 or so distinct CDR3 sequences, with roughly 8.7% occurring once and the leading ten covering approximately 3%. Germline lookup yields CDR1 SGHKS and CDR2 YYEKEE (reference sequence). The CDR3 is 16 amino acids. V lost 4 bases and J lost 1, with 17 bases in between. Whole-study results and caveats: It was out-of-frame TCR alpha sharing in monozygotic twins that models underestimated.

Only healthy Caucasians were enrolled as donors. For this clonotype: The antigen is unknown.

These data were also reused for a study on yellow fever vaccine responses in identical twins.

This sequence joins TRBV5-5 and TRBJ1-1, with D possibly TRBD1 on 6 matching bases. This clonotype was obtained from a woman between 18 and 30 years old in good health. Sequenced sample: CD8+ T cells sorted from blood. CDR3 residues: CASSQTSGTKNTEAFF. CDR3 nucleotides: TGTGCCAGCAGCCAAACCTCCGGGACAAAGAACACTGAAGCTTTCTTT. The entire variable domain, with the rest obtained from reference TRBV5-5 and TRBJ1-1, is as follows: DAGVTQSPTHLIKTRGQQVTLRCSPISGHKSVSWYQQVLGQGPQFIFQYYEKEERGRGNFPDRFSARQFPNYSSELNVNALLLGDSALYLCASSQTSGTKNTEAFFGQGTRLTVV.